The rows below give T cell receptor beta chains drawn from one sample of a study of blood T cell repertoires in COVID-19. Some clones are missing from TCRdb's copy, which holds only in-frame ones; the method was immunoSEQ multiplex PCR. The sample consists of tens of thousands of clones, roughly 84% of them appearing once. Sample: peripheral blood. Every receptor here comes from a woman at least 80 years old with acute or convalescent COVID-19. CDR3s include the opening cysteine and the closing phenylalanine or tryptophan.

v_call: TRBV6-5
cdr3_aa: CASPRQGGETQYF

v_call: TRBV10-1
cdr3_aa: CASSESRQPTSTDTQYF

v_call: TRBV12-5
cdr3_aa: CASGFGDTEAFF

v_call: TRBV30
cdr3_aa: CAWSVGGQSSGNTIYF

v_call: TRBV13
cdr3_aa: CASSLLSGGPVTEAFF

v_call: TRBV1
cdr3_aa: CTSSHTAGLTYEQYF

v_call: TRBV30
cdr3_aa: CAQHSGALSGANVLTF

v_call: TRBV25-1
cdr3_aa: CASSRREGGVNTEAFF

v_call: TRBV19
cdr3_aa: CASSGQQPQHF

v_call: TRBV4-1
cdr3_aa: CASSQEPDRGGTEAFF

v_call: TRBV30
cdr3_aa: CAWSALRQGANEQYF

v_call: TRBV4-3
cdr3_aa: CASSQETGNGEPQHF

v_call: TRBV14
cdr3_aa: CASSQDLYNEQFF

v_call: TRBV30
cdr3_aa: CAWGRTGGPYGYTF

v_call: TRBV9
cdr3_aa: CASSVGLSETGEEKLFF

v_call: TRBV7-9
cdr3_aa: CASSSGQGRNEKLFF

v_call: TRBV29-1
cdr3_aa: CSVKTGRTEAFF

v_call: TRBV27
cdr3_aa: CASRKESSGEYGYTF

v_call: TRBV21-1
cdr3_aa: CASSTVADRVPSGANVLTF

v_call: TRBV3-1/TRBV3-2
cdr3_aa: CASSGGHSRQPQHF

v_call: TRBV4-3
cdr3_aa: CASSQDRGGGTDTQYF

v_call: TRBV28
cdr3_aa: CASSLSGWETQYF

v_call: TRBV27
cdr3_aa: CASSPTGFVEGTDTQYF

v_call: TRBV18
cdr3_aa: CASSPRASDNEQFF

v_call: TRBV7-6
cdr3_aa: CASSLSGGTGNTIYF

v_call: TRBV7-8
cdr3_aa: CASSLSGGTDTQYF

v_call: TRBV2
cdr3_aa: CASSEVPRGKLFF

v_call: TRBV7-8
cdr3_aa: CASSLGEANYGYTF

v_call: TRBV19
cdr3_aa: CASSLFRGTEAFF

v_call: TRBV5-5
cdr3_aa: CASSFEVAGNQPQHF